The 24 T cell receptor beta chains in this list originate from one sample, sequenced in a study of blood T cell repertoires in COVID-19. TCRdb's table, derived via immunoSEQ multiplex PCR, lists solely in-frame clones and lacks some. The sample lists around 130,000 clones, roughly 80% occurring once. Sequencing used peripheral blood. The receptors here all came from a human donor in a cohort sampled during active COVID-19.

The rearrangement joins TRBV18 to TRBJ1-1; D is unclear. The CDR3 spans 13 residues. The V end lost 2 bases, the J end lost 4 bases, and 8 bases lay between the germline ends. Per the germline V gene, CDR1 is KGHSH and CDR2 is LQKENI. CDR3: CASSPNLATEAFF. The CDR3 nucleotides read TGTGCCAGCTCACCAAATTTGGCCACTGAAGCTTTCTTT.

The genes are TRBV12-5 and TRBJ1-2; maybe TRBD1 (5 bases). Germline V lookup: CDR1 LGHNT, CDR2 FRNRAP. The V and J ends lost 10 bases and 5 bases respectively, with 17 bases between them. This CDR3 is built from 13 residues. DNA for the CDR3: TGTGCTACATCGGACATCCTCCCTTATGGCTACACCTTC. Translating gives CATSDILPYGYTF.

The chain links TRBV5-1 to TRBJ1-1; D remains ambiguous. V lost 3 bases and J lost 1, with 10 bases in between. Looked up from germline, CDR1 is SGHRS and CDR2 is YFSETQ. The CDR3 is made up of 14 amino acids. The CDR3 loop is CASSSETPNTEAFF. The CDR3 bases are TGCGCCAGCAGCTCAGAGACACCGAACACTGAAGCTTTCTTT.

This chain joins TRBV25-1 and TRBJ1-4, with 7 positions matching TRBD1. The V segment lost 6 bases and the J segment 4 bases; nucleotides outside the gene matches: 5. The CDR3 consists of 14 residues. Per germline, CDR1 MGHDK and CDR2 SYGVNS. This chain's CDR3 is CASSQWDSNEKLFF. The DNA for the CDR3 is TGTGCCAGCAGCCAATGGGACAGTAATGAAAAACTGTTTTTT.

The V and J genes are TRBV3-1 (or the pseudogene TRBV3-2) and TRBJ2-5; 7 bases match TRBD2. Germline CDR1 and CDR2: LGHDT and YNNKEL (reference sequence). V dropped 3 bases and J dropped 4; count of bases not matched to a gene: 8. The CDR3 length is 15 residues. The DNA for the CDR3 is TGTGCCAGCAGCCAGGGGAGGGGATTGGGAGAGACCCAGTACTTC. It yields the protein CASSQGRGLGETQYF.

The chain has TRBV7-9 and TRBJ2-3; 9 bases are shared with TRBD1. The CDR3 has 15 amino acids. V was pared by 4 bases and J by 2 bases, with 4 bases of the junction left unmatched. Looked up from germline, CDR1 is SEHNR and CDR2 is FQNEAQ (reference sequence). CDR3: CASSSDRGTTDTQYF. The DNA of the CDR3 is TGTGCCAGCAGCTCGGACAGGGGCACCACAGATACGCAGTATTTT.

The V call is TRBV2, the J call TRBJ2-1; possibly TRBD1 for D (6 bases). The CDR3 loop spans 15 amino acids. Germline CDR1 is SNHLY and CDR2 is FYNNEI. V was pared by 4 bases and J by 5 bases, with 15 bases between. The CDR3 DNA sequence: TGTGCCAGCAGTGTTTTGGGGGCCATTAACAATGAGCAGTTCTTC. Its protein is CASSVLGAINNEQFF.

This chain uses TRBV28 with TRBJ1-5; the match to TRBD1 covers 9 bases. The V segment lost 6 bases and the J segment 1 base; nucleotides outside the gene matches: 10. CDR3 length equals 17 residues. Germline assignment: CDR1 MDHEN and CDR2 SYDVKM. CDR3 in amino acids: CASRSGTGPRSNQPQHF. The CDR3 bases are TGTGCCAGCAGATCCGGGACAGGGCCTCGGAGCAATCAGCCCCAGCATTTT.

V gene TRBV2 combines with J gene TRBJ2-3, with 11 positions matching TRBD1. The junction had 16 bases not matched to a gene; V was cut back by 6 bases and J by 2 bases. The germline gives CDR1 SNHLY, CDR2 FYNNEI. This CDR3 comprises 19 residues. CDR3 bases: TGTGCCAGCAGCACAGAGCTCCCCGGGACAGGGGGTATCACAGATACGCAGTATTTT. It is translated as CASSTELPGTGGITDTQYF.

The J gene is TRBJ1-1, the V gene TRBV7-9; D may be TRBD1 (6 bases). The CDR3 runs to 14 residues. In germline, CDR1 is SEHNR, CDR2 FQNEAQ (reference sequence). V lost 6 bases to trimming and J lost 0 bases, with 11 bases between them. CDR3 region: CASSGQYVNTEAFF. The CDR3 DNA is TGTGCCAGCAGTGGACAGTACGTGAACACTGAAGCTTTCTTT.

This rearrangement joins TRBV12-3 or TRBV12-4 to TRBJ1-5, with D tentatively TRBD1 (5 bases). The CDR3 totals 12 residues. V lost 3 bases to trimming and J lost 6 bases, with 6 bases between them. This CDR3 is CASSFGAQPQHF. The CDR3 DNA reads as TGTGCCAGCAGTTTTGGGGCTCAGCCCCAGCATTTT.

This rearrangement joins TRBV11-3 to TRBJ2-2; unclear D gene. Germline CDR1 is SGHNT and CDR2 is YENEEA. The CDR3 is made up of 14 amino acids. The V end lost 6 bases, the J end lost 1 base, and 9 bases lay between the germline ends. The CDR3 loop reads CASRVTGNTGELFF. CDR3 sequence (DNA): TGTGCCAGCAGAGTAACCGGGAACACCGGGGAGCTGTTTTTT.

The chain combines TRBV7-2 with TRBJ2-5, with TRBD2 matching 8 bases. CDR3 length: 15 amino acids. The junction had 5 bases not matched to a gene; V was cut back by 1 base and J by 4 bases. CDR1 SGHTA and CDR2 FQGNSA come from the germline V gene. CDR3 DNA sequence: TGTGCCAGCAGCTTAGGCGGGGGGAGAGGAGAGACCCAGTACTTC. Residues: CASSLGGGRGETQYF.

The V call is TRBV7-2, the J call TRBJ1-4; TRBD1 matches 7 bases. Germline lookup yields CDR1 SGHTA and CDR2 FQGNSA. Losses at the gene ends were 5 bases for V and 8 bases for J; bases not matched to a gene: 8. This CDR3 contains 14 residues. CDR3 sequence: CASSLRQGHEKLFF. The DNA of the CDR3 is TGTGCCAGCAGCCTCCGACAGGGCCACGAAAAACTGTTTTTT.

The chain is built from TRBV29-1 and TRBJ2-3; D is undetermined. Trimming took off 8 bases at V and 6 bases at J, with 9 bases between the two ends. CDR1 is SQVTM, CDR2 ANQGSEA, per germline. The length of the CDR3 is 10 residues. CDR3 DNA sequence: TGCAGCACGTGGCGGGATACGCAGTATTTT. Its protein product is CSTWRDTQYF.

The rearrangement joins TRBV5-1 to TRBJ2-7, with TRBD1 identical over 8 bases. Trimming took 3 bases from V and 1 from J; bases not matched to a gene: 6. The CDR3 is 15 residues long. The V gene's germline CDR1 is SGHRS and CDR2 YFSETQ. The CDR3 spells CASSSTGASSYEQYF. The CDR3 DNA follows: TGCGCCAGCAGCTCGACAGGGGCCAGTTCCTACGAGCAGTACTTC.

CDR3 coding DNA: TGTGCCAGCAGCTCGGGACAGCAGTATCAAGAGACCCAGTACTTC. Protein product: CASSSGQQYQETQYF. V is TRBV5-5 and J is TRBJ2-5; 7 bases agree with TRBD1. This CDR3 spans 15 amino acids. Germline V gene sequence: CDR1 SGHKS, CDR2 YYEKEE (reference sequence). J lost 2 bases, V lost 3 bases, and 7 bases had no gene match.

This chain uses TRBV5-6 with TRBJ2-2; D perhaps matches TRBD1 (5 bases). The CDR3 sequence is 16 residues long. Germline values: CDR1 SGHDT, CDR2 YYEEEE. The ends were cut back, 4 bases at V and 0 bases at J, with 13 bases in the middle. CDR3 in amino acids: CASSPIGQANTGELFF. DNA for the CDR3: TGTGCCAGCAGCCCCATAGGACAAGCGAACACCGGGGAGCTGTTTTTT.

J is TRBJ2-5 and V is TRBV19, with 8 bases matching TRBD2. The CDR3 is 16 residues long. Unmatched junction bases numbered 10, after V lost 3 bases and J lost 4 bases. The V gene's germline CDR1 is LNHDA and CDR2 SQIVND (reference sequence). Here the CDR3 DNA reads TGTGCCAGTAGTATCGTAGGGTCGGGGGGGCGAGAGACCCAGTACTTC. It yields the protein CASSIVGSGGRETQYF.

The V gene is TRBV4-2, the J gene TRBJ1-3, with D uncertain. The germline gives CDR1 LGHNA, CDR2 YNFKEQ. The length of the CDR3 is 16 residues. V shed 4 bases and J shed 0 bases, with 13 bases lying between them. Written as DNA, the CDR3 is TGTGCCAGCAGCCTAGTCCGTAGCGGCTCTGGAAACACCATATATTTT. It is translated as CASSLVRSGSGNTIYF.

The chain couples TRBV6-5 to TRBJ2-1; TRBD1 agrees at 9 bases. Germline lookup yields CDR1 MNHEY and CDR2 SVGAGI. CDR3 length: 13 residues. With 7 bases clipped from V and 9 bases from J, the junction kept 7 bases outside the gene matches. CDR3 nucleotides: TGTGCCAGCAACTACAGGGGGCTTAGTGAGCAGTTCTTC. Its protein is CASNYRGLSEQFF.

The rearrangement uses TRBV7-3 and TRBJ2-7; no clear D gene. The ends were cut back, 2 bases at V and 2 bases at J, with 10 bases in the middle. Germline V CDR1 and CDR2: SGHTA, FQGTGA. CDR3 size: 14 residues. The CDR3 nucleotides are TGTGCCAGCAGCTTATATACACCGACCTACGAGCAGTACTTC. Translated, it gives CASSLYTPTYEQYF.

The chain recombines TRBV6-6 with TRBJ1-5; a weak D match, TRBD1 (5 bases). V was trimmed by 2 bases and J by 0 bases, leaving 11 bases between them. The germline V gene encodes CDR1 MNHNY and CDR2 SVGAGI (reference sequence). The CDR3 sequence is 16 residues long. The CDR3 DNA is TGTGCCAGCAGTTACCAAGCAGGGAATAGCAATCAGCCCCAGCATTTT. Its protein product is CASSYQAGNSNQPQHF.

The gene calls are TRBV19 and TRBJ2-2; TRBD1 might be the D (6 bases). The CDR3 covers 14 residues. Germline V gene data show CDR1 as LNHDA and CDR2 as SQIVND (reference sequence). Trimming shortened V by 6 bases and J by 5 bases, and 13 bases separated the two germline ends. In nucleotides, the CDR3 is TGTGCCAGTAGCACGGACAGAATTACCGGGGAGCTGTTTTTT. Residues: CASSTDRITGELFF.